This TCR beta chain emerged from a study of cytomegalovirus exposure and HLA in healthy donors. Notes on the study in general: In vitro, a few CMV-associated chains proved specific for CMV antigens. Later, an analysis found that TCR clusters from the first cohort tended to co-occur in the 120 validation repertoires. The authors enumerated 150 to 200 TCR beta chains as linked to cytomegalovirus.

Sequencing used immunoSEQ multiplex PCR; TCRdb keeps in-frame clones, though not all of them. The sample holds 100,000 to 150,000 clones, about 91% seen once. On this clone: The antigen remains undetermined.

V shed 4 bases and J shed 3 bases, with 7 bases lying between them. Germline V gene data show CDR1 as SGHRS and CDR2 as YFSETQ. This CDR3 is built from 12 residues. Sequencing was performed on PBMCs. This chain connects TRBV5-1 to TRBJ2-5, with D possibly TRBD1 on 5 matching bases. The TCR comes from a woman between 18 and 30 years old in good health and CMV-seronegative. CDR3 DNA: TGCGCCAGCAGCCCGGACAAAGAGACCCAGTACTTC. Encoded protein: CASSPDKETQYF.